The clone carrying this TCR beta chain was recorded only once. The germline CDR1 and CDR2 sequences are LGHDT and YNNKEL (reference sequence). Trimming removed 0 bases from V and 6 bases from J, with 5 bases in between. This CDR3 has 12 amino acids. This specimen comes from a study of blood T cell repertoires in COVID-19. Generated by immunoSEQ multiplex PCR, the TCRdb table keeps only in-frame clones and is missing some. The sample lists roughly 200,000 clones, roughly 84% occurring once. The sequence was collected from a human donor in a cohort sampled during active COVID-19. Sequenced input: peripheral blood. The chain couples TRBV3-1 (or the pseudogene TRBV3-2) to TRBJ1-2; the D is unclear. CDR3 DNA sequence: TGTGCCAGCAGCCAAGATAAAAATGGCTACACCTTC. This gives the protein CASSQDKNGYTF.